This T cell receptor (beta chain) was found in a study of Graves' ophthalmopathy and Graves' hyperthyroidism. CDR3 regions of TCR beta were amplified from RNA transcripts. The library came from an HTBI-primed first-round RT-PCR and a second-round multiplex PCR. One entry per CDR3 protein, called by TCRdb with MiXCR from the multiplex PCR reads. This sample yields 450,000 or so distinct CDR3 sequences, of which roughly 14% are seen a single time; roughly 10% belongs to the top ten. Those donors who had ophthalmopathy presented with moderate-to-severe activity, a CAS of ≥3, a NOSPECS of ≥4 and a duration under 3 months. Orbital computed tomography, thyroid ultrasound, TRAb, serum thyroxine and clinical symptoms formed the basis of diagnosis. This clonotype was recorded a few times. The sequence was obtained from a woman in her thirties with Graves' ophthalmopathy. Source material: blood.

CDR3 nucleotides: TGTGCCAGCAGCCAAGATCTCGGGAGGAACTTCGAGCAGTACTTC. The encoded protein is CASSQDLGRNFEQYF. The chain joins TRBV4-2 to TRBJ2-7; 7 bases map to TRBD2. The CDR3 consists of 15 residues. Germline CDR1 LGHNA, CDR2 YNFKEQ. V lost 0 bases to trimming and J lost 6 bases; unmatched junction nucleotides: 8.